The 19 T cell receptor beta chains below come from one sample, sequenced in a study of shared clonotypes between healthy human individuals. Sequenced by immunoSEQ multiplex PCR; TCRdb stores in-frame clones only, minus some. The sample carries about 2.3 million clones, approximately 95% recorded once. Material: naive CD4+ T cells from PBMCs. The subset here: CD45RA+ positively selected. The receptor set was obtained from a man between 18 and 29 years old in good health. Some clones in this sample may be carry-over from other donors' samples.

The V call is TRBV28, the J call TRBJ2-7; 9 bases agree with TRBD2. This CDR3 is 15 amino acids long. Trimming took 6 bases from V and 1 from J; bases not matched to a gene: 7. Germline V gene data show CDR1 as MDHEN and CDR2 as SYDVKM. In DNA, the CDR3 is TGTGCCAGCAGCACTCGGACTAGCGCTTCCTACGAGCAGTACTTC. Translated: CASSTRTSASYEQYF.

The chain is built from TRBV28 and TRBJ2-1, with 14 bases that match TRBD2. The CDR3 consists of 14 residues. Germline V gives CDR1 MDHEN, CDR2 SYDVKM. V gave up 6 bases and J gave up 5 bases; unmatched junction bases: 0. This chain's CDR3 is CASRTSGRDNEQFF. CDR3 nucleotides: TGTGCCAGCAGGACTAGCGGGAGGGACAATGAGCAGTTCTTC.

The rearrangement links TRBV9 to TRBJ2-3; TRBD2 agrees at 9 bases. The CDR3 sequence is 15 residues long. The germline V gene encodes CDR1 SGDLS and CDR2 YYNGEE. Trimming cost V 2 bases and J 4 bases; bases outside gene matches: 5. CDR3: CASSVSGSLADTQYF. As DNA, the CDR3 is TGTGCCAGCAGCGTTAGCGGGAGTTTAGCAGATACGCAGTATTTT.

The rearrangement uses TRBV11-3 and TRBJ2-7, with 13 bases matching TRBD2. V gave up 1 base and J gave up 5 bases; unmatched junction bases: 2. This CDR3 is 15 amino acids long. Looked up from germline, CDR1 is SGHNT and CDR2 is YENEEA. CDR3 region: CASSLGGLAGDEQYF. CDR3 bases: TGTGCCAGCAGCTTAGGCGGACTAGCGGGAGACGAGCAGTACTTC.

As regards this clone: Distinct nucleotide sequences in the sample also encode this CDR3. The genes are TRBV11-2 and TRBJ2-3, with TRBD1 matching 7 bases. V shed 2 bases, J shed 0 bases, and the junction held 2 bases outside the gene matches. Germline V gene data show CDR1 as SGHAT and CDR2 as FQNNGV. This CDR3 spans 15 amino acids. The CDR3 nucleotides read TGTGCCAGCAGCTTAAGGGGACAGAGCACAGATACGCAGTATTTT. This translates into CASSLRGQSTDTQYF.

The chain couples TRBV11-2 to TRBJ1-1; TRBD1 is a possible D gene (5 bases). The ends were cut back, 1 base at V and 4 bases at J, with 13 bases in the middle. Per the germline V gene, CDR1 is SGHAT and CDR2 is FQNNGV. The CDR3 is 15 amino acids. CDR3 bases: TGTGCCAGCAGCTTAGCCCTTCGGGGGGTCACTGAAGCTTTCTTT. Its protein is CASSLALRGVTEAFF.

The CDR3 DNA reads as TGTGCCAGCACCAGTGGCATCCGGGACAGGGGGCAGTCCGGTGGCTACACCTTC. Translated, it gives CASTSGIRDRGQSGGYTF. The chain employs TRBV28 and TRBJ1-2, with TRBD1 identical over 12 bases. J was trimmed by 7 bases and V by 7 bases; bases with no gene match: 19. CDR3 size: 18 residues. Germline CDR1 is MDHEN and CDR2 is SYDVKM.

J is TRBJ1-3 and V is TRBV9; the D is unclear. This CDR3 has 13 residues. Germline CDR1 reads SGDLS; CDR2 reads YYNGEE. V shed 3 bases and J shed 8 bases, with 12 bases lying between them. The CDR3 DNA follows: TGTGCCAGCAGCGCCGTCGTGGCCGACACCATATATTTT. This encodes CASSAVVADTIYF. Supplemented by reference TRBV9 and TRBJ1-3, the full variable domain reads DSGVTQTPKHLITATGQRVTLRCSPRSGDLSVYWYQQSLDQGLQFLIQYYNGEERAKGNILERFSAQQFPDLHSELNLSSLELGDSALYFCASSAVVADTIYFGEGSWLTVV.

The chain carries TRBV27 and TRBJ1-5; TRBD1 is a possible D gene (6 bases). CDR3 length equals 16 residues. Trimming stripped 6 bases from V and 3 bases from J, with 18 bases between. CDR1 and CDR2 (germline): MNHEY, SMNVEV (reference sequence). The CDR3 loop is CASREQGTGYNQPQHF. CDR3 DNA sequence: TGTGCCAGCAGGGAACAGGGAACAGGCTACAATCAGCCCCAGCATTTT.

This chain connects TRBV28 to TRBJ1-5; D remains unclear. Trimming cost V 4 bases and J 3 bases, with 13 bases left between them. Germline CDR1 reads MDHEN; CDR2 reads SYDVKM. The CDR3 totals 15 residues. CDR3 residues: CASSWGGATNQPQHF. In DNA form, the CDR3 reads TGTGCCAGCAGTTGGGGAGGTGCGACCAATCAGCCCCAGCATTTT.

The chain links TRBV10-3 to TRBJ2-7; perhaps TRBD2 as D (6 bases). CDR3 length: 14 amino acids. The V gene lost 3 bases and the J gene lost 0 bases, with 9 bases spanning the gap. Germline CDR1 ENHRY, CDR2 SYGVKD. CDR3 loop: CAISELASSYEQYF. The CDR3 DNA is TGTGCCATCAGTGAACTAGCTTCCTCCTACGAGCAGTACTTC.

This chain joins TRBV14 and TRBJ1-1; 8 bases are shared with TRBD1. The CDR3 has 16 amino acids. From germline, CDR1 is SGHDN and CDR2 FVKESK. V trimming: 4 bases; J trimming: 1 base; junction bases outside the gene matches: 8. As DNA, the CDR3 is TGTGCCAGCAGCCCCACGGACAGGGCTAAGAACACTGAAGCTTTCTTT. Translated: CASSPTDRAKNTEAFF.

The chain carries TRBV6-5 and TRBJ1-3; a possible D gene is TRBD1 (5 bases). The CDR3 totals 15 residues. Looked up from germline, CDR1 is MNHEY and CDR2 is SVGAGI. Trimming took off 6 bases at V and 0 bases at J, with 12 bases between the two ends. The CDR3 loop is CASSRSTDSGNTIYF. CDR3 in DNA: TGTGCCAGCAGCCGTTCGACAGACTCTGGAAACACCATATATTTT.

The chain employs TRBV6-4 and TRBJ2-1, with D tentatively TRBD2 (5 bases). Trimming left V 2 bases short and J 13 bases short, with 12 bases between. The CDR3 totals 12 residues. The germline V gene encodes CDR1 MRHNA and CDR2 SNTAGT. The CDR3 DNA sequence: TGTGCCAGCAGTGACGTAGCGTTAAGACAGTTCTTC. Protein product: CASSDVALRQFF.

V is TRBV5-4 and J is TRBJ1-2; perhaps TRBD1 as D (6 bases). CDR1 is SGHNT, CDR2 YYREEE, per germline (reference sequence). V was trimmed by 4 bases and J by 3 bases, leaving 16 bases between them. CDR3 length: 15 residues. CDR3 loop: CASSPQGQSYYGYTF. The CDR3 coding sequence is TGTGCCAGCAGCCCCCAAGGACAGTCTTACTATGGCTACACCTTC.

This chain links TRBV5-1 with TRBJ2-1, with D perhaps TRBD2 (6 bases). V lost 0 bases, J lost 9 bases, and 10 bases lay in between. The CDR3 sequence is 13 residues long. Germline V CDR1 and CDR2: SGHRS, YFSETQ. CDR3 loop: CASSLAGRGEQFF. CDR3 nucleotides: TGCGCCAGCAGCTTGGCCGGGAGAGGTGAGCAGTTCTTC.

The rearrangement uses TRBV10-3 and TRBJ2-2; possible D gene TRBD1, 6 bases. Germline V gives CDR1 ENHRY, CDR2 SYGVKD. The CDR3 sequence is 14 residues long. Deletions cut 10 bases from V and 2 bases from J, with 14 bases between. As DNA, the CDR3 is TGTGCCAGCCTTCGACAGGTCAACACCGGGGAGCTGTTTTTT. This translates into CASLRQVNTGELFF.

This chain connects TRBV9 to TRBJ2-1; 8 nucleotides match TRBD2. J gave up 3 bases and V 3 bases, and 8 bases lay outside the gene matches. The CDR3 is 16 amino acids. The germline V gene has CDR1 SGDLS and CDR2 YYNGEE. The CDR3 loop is CASSASMRGVYNEQFF. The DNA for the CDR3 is TGTGCCAGCAGCGCTTCTATGCGGGGGGTCTACAATGAGCAGTTCTTC.

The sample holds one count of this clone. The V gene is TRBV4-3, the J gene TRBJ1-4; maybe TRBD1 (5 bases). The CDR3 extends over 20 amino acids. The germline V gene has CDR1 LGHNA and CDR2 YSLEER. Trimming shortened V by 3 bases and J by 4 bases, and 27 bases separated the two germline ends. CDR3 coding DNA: TGCGCCAGCAGCCACCAGTTGGAGATTCCAGGTGGGGCGAATAATGAAAAACTGTTTTTT. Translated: CASSHQLEIPGGANNEKLFF.